Listed below are T cell receptor beta chains from one sample, sequenced in a study of shared clonotypes between healthy human individuals. Clones were sequenced by immunoSEQ multiplex PCR, and TCRdb holds only the in-frame ones, with some missing. This table has about 2 million clones, approximately 94% appearing once. Sequenced material: naive CD8+ T cells sorted from blood. The receptor source for this set is a man aged 18 to 30 in good health. Each CDR3 is given with its conserved first and last residue. The D gene is left open where the match is weak. Clone size is shown for a subset of rows, as once, few, many or a class of expanded clone.

clone_size j_call cdr3_length v_call d_call cdr3_nt cdr3_aa
. TRBJ2-5 15 TRBV5-6 TRBD2 TGTGCCAGCAGCTTGTCGACTAGCGGGCTCGAGACCCAGTACTTC CASSLSTSGLETQYF
. TRBJ2-7 12 TRBV10-2 . TGCGCCAGCAGTGAAACAACATACGAGCAGTACTTC CASSETTYEQYF
. TRBJ2-1 16 TRBV9 TRBD2 TGTGCCAGCAGCGTCTTTGCGGGAGGGCCCGGGGATGAGCAGTTCTTC CASSVFAGGPGDEQFF
once TRBJ1-1 18 TRBV4-3 . TGCGCCAGCAGCCAAGATAGGTTGGAGGGGGAGGAAGACACTGAAGCTTTCTTT CASSQDRLEGEEDTEAFF
. TRBJ1-4 18 TRBV5-6 . TGTGCCAGCAGCTCACATATCCCTCAACGGAGCCATAATGAAAAACTGTTTTTT CASSSHIPQRSHNEKLFF
. TRBJ2-3 14 TRBV9 . TGTGCCAGCAGCCCTGGATACCGCACAGATACGCAGTATTTT CASSPGYRTDTQYF
. TRBJ2-2 14 TRBV6-6 . TGTGCCAGCAGTTACTCGAGGGGAGGAGGGGAGCTGTTTTTT CASSYSRGGGELFF
. TRBJ2-5 14 TRBV6-5 . TGTGCCAGCAGTTACGCAACAGGGAGGGAGACCCAGTACTTC CASSYATGRETQYF
. TRBJ1-2 14 TRBV29-1 . TGCAGCGTTGTTGGTGACACGACGTACTATGGCTACACCTTC CSVVGDTTYYGYTF
. TRBJ2-3 15 TRBV6-1 . TGTGCCAGCAGTGAAGCCTTCGGAGTCACAGATACGCAGTATTTT CASSEAFGVTDTQYF
. TRBJ2-7 15 TRBV19 TRBD2 TGTGCCAGTAGTATAGCTAGCGGGGGGATCTACGAGCAGTACTTC CASSIASGGIYEQYF
. TRBJ1-1 14 TRBV29-1 . TGCAGCGTTCCCTTCCCACGGACAGAGCATGAAGCTTTCTTT CSVPFPRTEHEAFF
. TRBJ2-3 16 TRBV6-6 . TGTGCCAGCAGTTACTCCGGAGGGTGGGGGTTAGATACGCAGTATTTT CASSYSGGWGLDTQYF
. TRBJ2-5 15 TRBV5-1 . TGCGCCAGCAGCTTGCTCCGGGACTCCCAAGAGACCCAGTACTTC CASSLLRDSQETQYF
. TRBJ2-2 16 TRBV27 . TGTGCCAGCAGTCCATTGAATGGTGTGCACACCGGGGAGCTGTTTTTT CASSPLNGVHTGELFF
. TRBJ2-1 13 TRBV29-1 . TGCAGCGCTACCGGACAAAACTACAATGAGCAGTTCTTC CSATGQNYNEQFF
. TRBJ1-2 14 TRBV6-1 . TGTGCCAGCAGTGAAATCCCGGAGAACTATGGCTACACCTTC CASSEIPENYGYTF
once TRBJ2-7 12 TRBV10-1 . TGCGCCAGCAGTGAGAACCTCTACGAGCAGTACTTC CASSENLYEQYF
few TRBJ1-1 13 TRBV27 . TGTGCCAGCAGTTTTACGGTGAACACTGAAGCTTTCTTT CASSFTVNTEAFF
. TRBJ1-4 15 TRBV7-9 TRBD1 TGTGCCAGCAGCTTAAGGGGACAGGGGGAAGAAAAACTGTTTTTT CASSLRGQGEEKLFF
. TRBJ2-3 18 TRBV7-9 TRBD2 TGTGCCAGCAGCGGACCGATCTGGACTAGCGGTCTCACAGATACGCAGTATTTT CASSGPIWTSGLTDTQYF
once TRBJ1-2 13 TRBV2 . TGTGCCAGCAGTGAACCAGGACTGAATGGCTACACCTTC CASSEPGLNGYTF
once TRBJ2-3 16 TRBV13 TRBD2 TGTGCCAGCAGCCCACTGCGGACTAGCGGCACAGATACGCAGTATTTT CASSPLRTSGTDTQYF
few TRBJ2-7 13 TRBV11-2 . TGTGCCAGCAGCTTAGGAACCCCCTACGAGCAGTACTTC CASSLGTPYEQYF
. TRBJ2-1 13 TRBV5-6 . TGTGCCAGCAGCCCGGGGCACCTCAATGAGCAGTTCTTC CASSPGHLNEQFF
. TRBJ1-1 13 TRBV25-1 . TGTGCCACCATTATCGAAGGGGACACTGAAGCTTTCTTT CATIIEGDTEAFF
. TRBJ2-7 15 TRBV27 . TGTGCCAGCAGTTTAGTAGGCGGGGACCTTAGGGAGCAGTACTTC CASSLVGGDLREQYF
once TRBJ1-2 14 TRBV16 . TGTGCCAGCAGCCAGGGGGGCGTAGGCTATGGCTACACCTTC CASSQGGVGYGYTF
. TRBJ1-2 13 TRBV19 . TGTGCCAGTACCCCGGCCGATCATTATGGCTACACCTTC CASTPADHYGYTF
. TRBJ1-4 13 TRBV6-6 . TGTGCCAGCAGTTACGCTCTAAATGAAAAACTGTTTTTT CASSYALNEKLFF
. TRBJ1-2 15 TRBV29-1 TRBD1 TGCAGCGTTCTAGGCCCCGGACAGGGGGCGGAGGGCTACACCTTC CSVLGPGQGAEGYTF
. TRBJ2-5 14 TRBV7-9 . TGTGCCAGCAGCTTAGATCCGTACCAAGAGACCCAGTACTTC CASSLDPYQETQYF
once TRBJ2-7 16 TRBV6-5 TRBD1 TGTGCCAGCAGTTACAGTACGGGACAGCTAGATTACGAGCAGTACTTC CASSYSTGQLDYEQYF
. TRBJ1-2 14 TRBV19 . TGTGCCAGTAGTATGTTGACAGCCAGCTATGGCTACACCTTC CASSMLTASYGYTF
. TRBJ2-2 16 TRBV7-9 TRBD1 TGTGCCAGCAGCTTAACAGGGGGCGGGCACACCGGGGAGCTGTTTTTT CASSLTGGGHTGELFF
. TRBJ2-7 13 TRBV7-8 TRBD1 TGTGCCAGCAGCTTAGACGAGGGGGCGGAGCAGTACTTC CASSLDEGAEQYF
. TRBJ1-6 13 TRBV19 . TGTGCCAGTCGGGCAGAAGTTAATTCACCCCTCCACTTT CASRAEVNSPLHF
. TRBJ2-3 16 TRBV6-5 TRBD1 TGTGCCAGCAGTTCCCTGACAGGGGGCCCCACAGATACGCAGTATTTT CASSSLTGGPTDTQYF
. TRBJ2-7 15 TRBV5-1 TRBD2 TGCGCCAGCAGCATAGGGACTAGCGGGAGCTACGAGCAGTACTTC CASSIGTSGSYEQYF
. TRBJ1-3 14 TRBV13 . TGTGCCAGCAGCCTCCAGTTCTCTGGAAACACCATATATTTT CASSLQFSGNTIYF
. TRBJ2-7 15 TRBV10-1 TRBD2 TGCGCCAGCAGTGAAGTAGCGGGAGGGTTCTACGAGCAGTACTTC CASSEVAGGFYEQYF
. TRBJ1-4 14 TRBV6-5 . TGTGCCAGCAGTTACTTCCCCGGGGATGAAAAACTGTTTTTT CASSYFPGDEKLFF
. TRBJ2-7 14 TRBV10-2 . TGCGCCAGCAGTCAAGGGCGGAGCTCCTACGAGCAGTACTTC CASSQGRSSYEQYF
. TRBJ2-3 15 TRBV7-6 . TGTGCCAGCAGCTTAGCCGGAACTAGCACAGATACGCAGTATTTT CASSLAGTSTDTQYF
. TRBJ2-1 10 TRBV20-1 . TGCAGTGCAAGGTACAATGAGCAGTTCTTC CSARYNEQFF
. TRBJ1-2 16 TRBV30 TRBD1 TGTGCCTGGAGTCCACCGACAGGGGGCTGGTGGTATGGCTACACCTTC CAWSPPTGGWWYGYTF
. TRBJ1-1 13 TRBV13 . TGTGCCAGCAGCCCCACCTTACAGACTGAAGCTTTCTTT CASSPTLQTEAFF
. TRBJ1-1 20 TRBV28 TRBD1 TGTGCCAGCAGTTTCTGGTCCGGCGGACAGGTGTTGGAATTTGGCACTGAAGCTTTCTTT CASSFWSGGQVLEFGTEAFF
. TRBJ2-3 16 TRBV10-2 . TGCGCCAGCAGTGAGAGCGGGCTCCCGTTCACAGATACGCAGTATTTT CASSESGLPFTDTQYF
. TRBJ2-7 15 TRBV25-1 . TGTGCCAGCAGTGGCGAGACGCAGCCGCCCTACGAGCAGTACTTC CASSGETQPPYEQYF
once TRBJ2-5 15 TRBV27 . TGTGCCAGCAGTTTATGGGGAACAGGACAAGAGACCCAGTACTTC CASSLWGTGQETQYF
once TRBJ2-7 13 TRBV7-9 . TGTGCCAGCAGCTGGAGAGGGGACAACGAGCAGTACTTC CASSWRGDNEQYF
once TRBJ2-3 15 TRBV5-4 TRBD1 TGTGCCAGCAGCTCACAGGGGGCGGGCACAGATACGCAGTATTTT CASSSQGAGTDTQYF
. TRBJ1-1 13 TRBV6-5 . TGTGCCAGCAGTTACCGAGAGTGGGGTGAAGCTTTCTTT CASSYREWGEAFF
. TRBJ2-7 14 TRBV15 . TGTGCCACCAGCGGTAGAGAAAGCTCCTACGAGCAGTACTTC CATSGRESSYEQYF
. TRBJ2-7 15 TRBV5-1 TRBD2 TGCGCCAGCAGCTTGGCATCCAGCGGGAGGAACGAGCAGTACTTC CASSLASSGRNEQYF
. TRBJ2-3 16 TRBV5-6 . TGTGCCAGCAGCTCCCCCGGGGAGCCGGACACAGATACGCAGTATTTT CASSSPGEPDTDTQYF
. TRBJ2-2 14 TRBV2 TRBD1 TGTGCCTGTGGACAGGGGGCTAACACCGGGGAGCTGTTTTTT CACGQGANTGELFF
. TRBJ1-3 15 TRBV7-9 . TGTGCCACCCCCCACCCCTCAGGGTCTGGAAACACCATATATTTT CATPHPSGSGNTIYF